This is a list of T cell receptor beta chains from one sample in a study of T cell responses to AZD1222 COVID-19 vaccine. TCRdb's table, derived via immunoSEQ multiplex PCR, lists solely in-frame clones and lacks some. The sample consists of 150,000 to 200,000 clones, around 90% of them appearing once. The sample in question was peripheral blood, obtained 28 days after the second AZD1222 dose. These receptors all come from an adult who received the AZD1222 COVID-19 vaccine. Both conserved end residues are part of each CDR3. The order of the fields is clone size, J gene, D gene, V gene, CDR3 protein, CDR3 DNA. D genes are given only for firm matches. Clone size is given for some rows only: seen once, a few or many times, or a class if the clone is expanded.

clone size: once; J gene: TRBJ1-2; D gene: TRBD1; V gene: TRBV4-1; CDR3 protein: CASSQIPSGGPIPRGYTF; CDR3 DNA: TGCGCCAGCAGCCAAATACCCTCAGGGGGCCCCATTCCGAGGGGCTACACCTTC
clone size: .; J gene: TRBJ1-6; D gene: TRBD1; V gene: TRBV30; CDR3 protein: CAWSRQGRNSPLHF; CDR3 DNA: TGTGCCTGGAGTAGACAGGGGCGTAATTCACCCCTCCACTTT
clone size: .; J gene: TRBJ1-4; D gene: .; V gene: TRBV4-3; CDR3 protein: CASSQNMGTNEKLFF; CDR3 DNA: TGCGCCAGCAGCCAGAACATGGGGACTAATGAAAAACTGTTTTTT
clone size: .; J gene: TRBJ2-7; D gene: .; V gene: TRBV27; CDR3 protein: CASSLSSPSEQYF; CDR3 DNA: TGTGCCAGCAGTTTATCGTCCCCCAGCGAGCAGTACTTC
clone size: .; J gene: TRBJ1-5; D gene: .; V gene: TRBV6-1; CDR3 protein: CASSEAGGDNQPQHF; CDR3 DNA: TGTGCCAGCAGTGAAGCCGGGGGAGACAATCAGCCCCAGCATTTT
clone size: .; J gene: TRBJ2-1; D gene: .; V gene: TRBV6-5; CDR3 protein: CASRETSYNEQFF; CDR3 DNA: TGTGCCAGCAGAGAGACTAGCTACAATGAGCAGTTCTTC
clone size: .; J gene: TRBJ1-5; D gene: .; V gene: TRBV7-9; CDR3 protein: CASSFASPHSNQPQHF; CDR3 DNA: TGTGCCAGCAGCTTTGCCAGTCCGCATAGCAATCAGCCCCAGCATTTT
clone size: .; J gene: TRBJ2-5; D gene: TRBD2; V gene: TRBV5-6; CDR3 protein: CASSLALAGTQETQYF; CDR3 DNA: TGTGCCAGCAGCTTGGCCCTAGCGGGTACCCAAGAGACCCAGTACTTC
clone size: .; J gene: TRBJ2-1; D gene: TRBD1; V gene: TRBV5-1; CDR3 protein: CASSPQTGGSYNEQFF; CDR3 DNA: TGCGCCAGCAGTCCGCAGACAGGGGGCTCCTACAATGAGCAGTTCTTC
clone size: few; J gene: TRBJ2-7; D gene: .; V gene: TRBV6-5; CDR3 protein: CATARTTGTVYEQYF; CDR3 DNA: TGTGCCACCGCGAGAACGACCGGGACCGTCTACGAGCAGTACTTC
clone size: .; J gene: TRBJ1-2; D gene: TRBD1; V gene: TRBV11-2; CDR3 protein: CASSLTGDGYTF; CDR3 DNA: TGTGCCAGCAGCTTAACAGGGGATGGCTACACCTTC
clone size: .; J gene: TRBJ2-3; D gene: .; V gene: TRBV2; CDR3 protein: CASSVSWTDTQYF; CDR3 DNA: TGTGCCAGCAGTGTTTCCTGGACAGATACGCAGTATTTT
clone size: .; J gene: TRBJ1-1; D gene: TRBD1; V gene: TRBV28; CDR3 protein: CASSLLGAGGMNTEAFF; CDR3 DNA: TGTGCCAGCAGTTTACTCGGCGCAGGGGGAATGAACACTGAAGCTTTCTTT
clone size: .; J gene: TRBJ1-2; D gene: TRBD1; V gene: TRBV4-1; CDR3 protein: CASSQEGKGGVGVVYGYTF; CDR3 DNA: TGCGCCAGCAGCCAAGAAGGTAAAGGGGGCGTCGGTGTCGTCTATGGCTACACCTTC
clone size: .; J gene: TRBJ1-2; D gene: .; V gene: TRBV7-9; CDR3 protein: CASRYSGVYGYTF; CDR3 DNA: TGTGCCAGCAGGTACTCTGGGGTCTATGGCTACACCTTC
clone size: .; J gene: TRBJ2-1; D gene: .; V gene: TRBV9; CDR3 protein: CASSVGRGAYNEQFF; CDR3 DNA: TGTGCCAGCAGCGTAGGTAGGGGCGCCTACAATGAGCAGTTCTTC
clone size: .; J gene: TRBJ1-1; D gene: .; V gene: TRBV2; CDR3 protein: CASSVGQGGRAFF; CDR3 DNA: TGTGCCAGCAGTGTAGGGCAGGGTGGTCGTGCTTTCTTT
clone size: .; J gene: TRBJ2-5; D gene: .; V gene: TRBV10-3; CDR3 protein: CAISEPEGPRQTQYF; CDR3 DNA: TGTGCCATCAGTGAACCTGAGGGGCCAAGACAGACCCAGTACTTC
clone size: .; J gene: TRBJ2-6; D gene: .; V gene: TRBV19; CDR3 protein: CASSIAANSGANVLTF; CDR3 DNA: TGTGCCAGTAGTATCGCAGCGAACTCTGGGGCCAACGTCCTGACTTTC
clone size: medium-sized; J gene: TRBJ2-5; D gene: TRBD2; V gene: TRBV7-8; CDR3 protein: CASSLLPWGAGFQETQYF; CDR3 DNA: TGTGCCAGCAGCTTACTCCCGTGGGGAGCGGGGTTCCAAGAGACCCAGTACTTC
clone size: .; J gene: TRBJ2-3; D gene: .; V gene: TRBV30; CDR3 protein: CAWSGGDTQYF; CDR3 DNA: TGTGCCTGGAGTGGGGGGGATACGCAGTATTTT
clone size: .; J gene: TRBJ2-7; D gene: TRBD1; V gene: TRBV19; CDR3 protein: CASSQDGTGAYEQYF; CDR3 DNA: TGTGCCAGTAGTCAGGACGGGACAGGGGCCTACGAGCAGTACTTC
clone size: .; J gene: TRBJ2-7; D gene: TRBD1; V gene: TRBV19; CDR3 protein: CASSRPGQGAYEQYF; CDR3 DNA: TGTGCCAGTAGTAGGCCGGGACAGGGAGCCTACGAGCAGTACTTC
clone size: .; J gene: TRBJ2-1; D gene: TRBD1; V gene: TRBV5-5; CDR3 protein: CASSFSGTGFPREQFF; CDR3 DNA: TGTGCCAGCAGCTTTTCCGGGACAGGGTTCCCCAGGGAGCAGTTCTTC
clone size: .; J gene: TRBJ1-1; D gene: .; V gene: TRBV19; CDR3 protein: CASSIGPEGDTEAFF; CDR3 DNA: TGTGCCAGTAGTATAGGACCTGAGGGTGACACTGAAGCTTTCTTT
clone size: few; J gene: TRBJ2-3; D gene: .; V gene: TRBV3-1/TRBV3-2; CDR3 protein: CASSQDRRTDTQYF; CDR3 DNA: TGTGCCAGCAGCCAAGATCGCCGCACAGATACGCAGTATTTT
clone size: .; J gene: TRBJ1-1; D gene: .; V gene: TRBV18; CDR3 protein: CASGPSWGANTEAFF; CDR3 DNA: TGTGCCAGCGGACCCTCGTGGGGGGCAAACACTGAAGCTTTCTTT
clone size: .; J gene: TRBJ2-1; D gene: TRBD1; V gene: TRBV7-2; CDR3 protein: CASSLVGAGGGGPNEQFF; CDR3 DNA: TGTGCCAGCAGCTTAGTAGGGGCAGGGGGCGGCGGCCCGAATGAGCAGTTCTTC
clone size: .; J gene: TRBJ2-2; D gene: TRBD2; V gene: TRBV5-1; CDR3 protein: CASSSPSGGTNHANTGELFF; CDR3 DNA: TGCGCCAGCAGCAGCCCTAGCGGGGGGACCAACCACGCGAACACCGGGGAGCTGTTTTTT
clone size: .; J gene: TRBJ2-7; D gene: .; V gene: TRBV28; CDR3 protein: CAVEGGSYEQYF; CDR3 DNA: TGTGCCGTCGAAGGCGGATCCTACGAGCAGTACTTC
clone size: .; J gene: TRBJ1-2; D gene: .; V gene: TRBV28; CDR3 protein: CASSFLAAYGYTF; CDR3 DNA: TGTGCCAGCAGTTTTCTAGCCGCCTATGGCTACACCTTC
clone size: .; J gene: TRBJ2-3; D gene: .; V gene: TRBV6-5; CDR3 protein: CASRPNSGGADTQYF; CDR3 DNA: TGTGCCAGCAGGCCAAACTCCGGAGGGGCAGATACGCAGTATTTT
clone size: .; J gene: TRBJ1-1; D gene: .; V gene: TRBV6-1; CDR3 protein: CASSEVHRALNTEAFF; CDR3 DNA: TGTGCCAGCAGTGAAGTCCACCGGGCGCTAAACACTGAAGCTTTCTTT
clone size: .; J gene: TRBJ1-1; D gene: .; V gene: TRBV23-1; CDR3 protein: CASSTRQPGRVMNTEAFF; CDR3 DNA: TGCGCCAGCAGTACCCGACAGCCAGGTCGGGTCATGAACACTGAAGCTTTCTTT
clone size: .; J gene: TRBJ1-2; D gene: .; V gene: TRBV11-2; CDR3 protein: CASSLVQVGGYTF; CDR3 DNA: TGTGCCAGCAGCTTAGTACAAGTTGGTGGCTACACCTTC
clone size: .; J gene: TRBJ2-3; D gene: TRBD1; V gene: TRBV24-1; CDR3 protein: CATSDPGTGGLPDTQYF; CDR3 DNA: TGTGCCACCAGTGATCCTGGGACAGGGGGACTCCCAGATACGCAGTATTTT
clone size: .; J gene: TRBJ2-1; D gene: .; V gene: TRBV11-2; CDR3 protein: CASSLGGPINEQFF; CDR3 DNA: TGTGCCAGCAGCTTAGGGGGACCTATCAATGAGCAGTTCTTC
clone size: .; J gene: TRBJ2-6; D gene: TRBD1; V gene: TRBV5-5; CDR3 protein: CASSLGTGSSRANVLTF; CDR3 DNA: TGTGCCAGTTCCCTAGGGACAGGTTCCTCTAGGGCCAACGTCCTGACTTTC
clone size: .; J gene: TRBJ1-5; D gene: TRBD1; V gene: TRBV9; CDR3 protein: CASSVAGQSNQPQHF; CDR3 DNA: TGTGCCAGCAGCGTAGCGGGACAGAGCAATCAGCCCCAGCATTTT
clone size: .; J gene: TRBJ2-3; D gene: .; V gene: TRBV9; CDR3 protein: CASSPSEFTDTQYF; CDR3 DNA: TGTGCCAGCAGTCCTAGCGAATTCACAGATACGCAGTATTTT
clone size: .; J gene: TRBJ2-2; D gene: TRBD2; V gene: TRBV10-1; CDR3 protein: CASIPTWTSGGNTGELFF; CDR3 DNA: TGCGCCAGCATCCCAACATGGACTAGCGGGGGAAACACCGGGGAGCTGTTTTTT
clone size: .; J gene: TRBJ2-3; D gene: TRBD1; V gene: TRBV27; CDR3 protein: CASSFGQGLADTQYF; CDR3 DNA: TGTGCCAGCAGTTTCGGACAGGGTCTCGCAGATACGCAGTATTTT
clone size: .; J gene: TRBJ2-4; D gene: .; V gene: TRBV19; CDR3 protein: CASSSPGSGGAPQNIQYF; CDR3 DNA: TGTGCCAGTAGCTCCCCCGGTTCCGGGGGCGCTCCCCAAAACATTCAGTACTTC
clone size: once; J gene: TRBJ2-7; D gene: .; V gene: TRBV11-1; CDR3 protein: CASSLEGAGIYYEQYF; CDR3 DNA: TGTGCCAGCAGCTTAGAAGGGGCAGGGATTTACTACGAGCAGTACTTC
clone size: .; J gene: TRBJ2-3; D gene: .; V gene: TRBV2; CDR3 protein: CASRSPWDPSPYTQYF; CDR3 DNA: TGTGCCAGCAGGTCGCCGTGGGACCCGAGTCCATATACGCAGTATTTT
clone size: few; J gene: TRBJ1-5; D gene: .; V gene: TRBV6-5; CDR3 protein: CASSPRGRYQPQHF; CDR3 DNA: TGTGCCAGCAGTCCGAGGGGGAGATACCAGCCCCAGCATTTT
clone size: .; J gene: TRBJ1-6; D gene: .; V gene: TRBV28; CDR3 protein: CASSPPGTSLHF; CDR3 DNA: TGTGCCAGCAGCCCACCCGGGACTTCCCTCCACTTT
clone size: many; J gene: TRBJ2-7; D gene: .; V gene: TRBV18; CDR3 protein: CASSPKTGSAYEQYF; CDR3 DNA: TGTGCCAGCTCACCAAAAACCGGGAGCGCCTACGAGCAGTACTTC
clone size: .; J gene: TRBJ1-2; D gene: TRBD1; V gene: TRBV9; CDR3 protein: CASSVRQGGSGYTF; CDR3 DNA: TGTGCCAGCAGCGTGAGACAGGGTGGTAGTGGCTACACCTTC
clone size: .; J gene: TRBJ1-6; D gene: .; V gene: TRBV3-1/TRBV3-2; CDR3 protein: CASSQETTGRAPLHF; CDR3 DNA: TGTGCCAGCAGCCAAGAAACTACAGGGCGGGCACCCCTCCACTTT